These 9 T cell receptor beta chains were all obtained from the same sample, sequenced in a study of a mutant IDH1 vaccine in newly diagnosed glioma. Here immunoSEQ multiplex PCR was the method, and the copy in TCRdb shows in-frame clones only, minus some. Of about 52,000 clones in the sample, about 91% were seen once. Time point indicated: week 11, during vaccination. Every vaccine dose comprised 300 ug of mutant IDH1 20-mer peptide plus topical imiquimod. These receptors' antigens are unknown. The sample in question was PBMCs, obtained from a glioma patient whose treatment included an IDH1 peptide vaccine. The receptors were sampled from a man aged 45 to 65 with glioma.

The rearrangement joins TRBV9 to TRBJ2-7; D is possibly TRBD2 (5 bases). This CDR3 region has 13 residues. Trimming removed 0 bases at V and 6 bases at J, with 10 bases between. CDR1 SGDLS and CDR2 YYNGEE come from the germline V gene. CDR3 DNA: TGTGCCAGCAGCGTAGTCGGGGTGGGCGAGCAGTACTTC. Translating gives CASSVVGVGEQYF.

This sequence joins TRBV7-2 and TRBJ2-5; 9 nucleotides line up with TRBD1. CDR1 is SGHTA and CDR2 is FQGNSA in the germline V gene. CDR3 length: 14 residues. V lost 5 bases, J lost 2 bases, and 3 bases stayed unmatched. CDR3 residues: CASSRDRDQETQYF. As DNA, the CDR3 is TGTGCCAGCAGCCGGGACAGGGATCAAGAGACCCAGTACTTC. The whole variable domain, remainder taken from reference TRBV7-2 and TRBJ2-5, is GAGVSQSPSNKVTEKGKDVELRCDPISGHTALYWYRQSLGQGLEFLIYFQGNSAPDKSGLPSDRFSAERTGGSVSTLTIQRTQQEDSAVYLCASSRDRDQETQYFGPGTRLLVL.

The rearrangement links TRBV11-2 to TRBJ1-1, with 7 bases identical to TRBD1. There are 14 residues in the CDR3. Germline-derived CDR1 and CDR2 are SGHAT and FQNNGV. V trimming: 3 bases; J trimming: 0 bases; junction bases outside the gene matches: 1. CDR3 sequence (DNA): TGTGCCAGCAGCTTGGGACAGTTGAACACTGAAGCTTTCTTT. The encoded protein is CASSLGQLNTEAFF.

This sequence joins TRBV18 and TRBJ1-5; 11 bases agree with TRBD1. Germline assignment: CDR1 KGHSH and CDR2 LQKENI. V dropped 2 bases and J dropped 4; count of bases not matched to a gene: 1. The CDR3 is 15 residues long. The CDR3 protein is CASSPGQGANQPQHF. CDR3 in DNA: TGTGCCAGCTCACCAGGACAGGGGGCGAATCAGCCCCAGCATTTT.

The chain has TRBV27 and TRBJ2-2; perhaps TRBD2 as D (6 bases). The germline V gene has CDR1 MNHEY and CDR2 SMNVEV (reference sequence). The CDR3 is 15 amino acids. V was cut by 8 bases and J by 3 bases, with 16 bases left in between. CDR3 residues: CASPKRGGDTGELFF. The CDR3 DNA is TGTGCCAGCCCGAAACGGGGAGGCGACACCGGGGAGCTGTTTTTT.

This clone has just a few counts. This sequence joins TRBV7-9 and TRBJ2-1; 8 nucleotides agree with TRBD2. The germline gives CDR1 SEHNR, CDR2 FQNEAQ (reference sequence). The length of the CDR3 is 12 residues. Trimming at V came to 6 bases and at J to 15 bases, leaving 10 bases not matched to a gene. The DNA of the CDR3 is TGTGCCAGCAGAACGGGGGGGGCCGAATGGTTCTTC. This encodes CASRTGGAEWFF.

The CDR3: CASSPTPTGSNTIYF. The CDR3 nucleotides read TGTGCCAGCAGCCCCACACCGACAGGGTCCAACACCATATATTTT. The J gene is TRBJ1-3, the V gene TRBV9, with 7 positions matching TRBD1. Per the germline V gene, CDR1 is SGDLS and CDR2 is YYNGEE. J lost 7 bases, V lost 4 bases, and 11 bases had no gene match. The CDR3 sequence is 15 residues long.

CDR3 amino acids: CASSSREKNTGELFF. CDR3 coding DNA: TGTGCCAGTAGTTCCCGGGAGAAGAACACCGGGGAGCTGTTTTTT. The chain couples TRBV19 to TRBJ2-2; a possible D gene is TRBD2 (6 bases). This CDR3 spans 15 amino acids. The germline CDR1 and CDR2 sequences are LNHDA and SQIVND (reference sequence). Trimming shortened V by 5 bases and J by 1 base, and 11 bases separated the two germline ends.

The CDR3 DNA reads TGTGCCTGGAGTGGTGTAACCGTCTTCTATGGCTACACCTTC. It encodes CAWSGVTVFYGYTF. The chain carries TRBV30 and TRBJ1-2; the D is unclear. V gave up 1 base and J gave up 4 bases, with 13 bases separating them. CDR1 GTSNPN and CDR2 SVGIG come from the germline V gene (reference sequence). The CDR3 covers 14 residues. Based on the CDR3 plus reference TRBV30 and TRBJ1-2, the full variable domain is SQTIHQWPATLVQPVGSPLSLECTVEGTSNPNLYWYRQAAGRGLQLLFYSVGIGQISSEVPQNLSASRPQDRQFILSSKKLLLSDSGFYLCAWSGVTVFYGYTFGSGTRLTVV.